This TCR beta chain derives from a study of cytomegalovirus exposure and HLA in healthy donors. General observations from the study: For most TCR sequences rarity was the rule, although some public TCRs occurred in many donors.

Germline-derived CDR1 and CDR2 are MGHRA and YSYEKL. The CDR3 is 21 residues long. Trimming removed 1 base from V and 5 bases from J; junction bases left unmatched: 23. The PCR had 60 Vbeta and 13 Jbeta primers. Method: immunoSEQ multiplex PCR; TCRdb's copy keeps in-frame clones and lacks some. There are approximately 170,000 clones in the sample; 75% to 90% occur only once, and less than 2.5% lies in the top ten. For this clone: Its antigen is unknown.

Sequencing was performed on PBMCs. The chain couples TRBV4-1 to TRBJ2-1; 7 nucleotides agree with TRBD2. This clonotype was sampled from a male donor in good health and CMV-seronegative. CDR3 DNA sequence: TGCGCCAGCAGCCAAGTTCCGTTTTTAACCTTAGCGGGTACCGGTCACAATGAGCAGTTCTTC. Its protein product is CASSQVPFLTLAGTGHNEQFF.